These 25 T cell receptor beta chains originate from one sample sequenced in a study of cytomegalovirus exposure and HLA in healthy donors. With 60 Vbeta and 13 Jbeta primers, the PCR was carried out. Libraries were prepared by immunoSEQ multiplex PCR; TCRdb keeps only in-frame clonotypes and omits some of them. The sample contains about 200,000 clones, roughly four fifths of which appear only once. Sequenced: PBMCs. Every receptor here comes from a man younger than 45 in good health and CMV-seronegative.

The V and J genes are TRBV29-1 and TRBJ2-5, with TRBD1 matching over 10 bases. The CDR3 is 17 amino acids. V lost 1 base, J lost 5 bases, and 13 bases stayed unmatched. The germline CDR1 and CDR2 sequences are SQVTM and ANQGSEA. CDR3 bases: TGCAGCGTTGAAGCCCCGGAGACAGGGGGCTACTGGGAGACCCAGTACTTC. Its protein product is CSVEAPETGGYWETQYF.

V usage is TRBV2 and J usage is TRBJ2-5; D might be TRBD2 (5 bases). The CDR3 covers 13 residues. V shed 7 bases and J shed 5 bases, with 14 bases lying between them. Germline CDR1 and CDR2: SNHLY and FYNNEI. Here the CDR3 DNA reads TGTGCCAGCACGGGAAGGCTAGTCGAGACCCAGTACTTC. The encoded protein is CASTGRLVETQYF.

The rearrangement joins TRBV5-4 to TRBJ2-5, with a tentative D call TRBD1 (6 bases). The V end was cut by 4 bases, the J end by 2 bases, with 12 bases between. CDR1 SGHNT and CDR2 YYREEE come from the germline V gene (reference sequence). The CDR3 covers 14 residues. In DNA form, the CDR3 reads TGTGCCAGCAGCCTGGACAGCTCTCAAGAGACCCAGTACTTC. It encodes CASSLDSSQETQYF.

The rearrangement uses TRBV9 and TRBJ1-1, with a possible D match to TRBD1 (5 bases). The germline CDR1 and CDR2 sequences are SGDLS and YYNGEE. V was trimmed by 2 bases and J by 3 bases, leaving 20 bases between them. This CDR3 spans 17 amino acids. The CDR3 DNA sequence: TGTGCCAGCAGCGTGCGGAGGGGAGGGGCCCTAGACACTGAAGCTTTCTTT. This sequence encodes CASSVRRGGALDTEAFF.

A few counts support this clone. The chain couples TRBV5-8 to TRBJ2-3; TRBD2 matches 7 bases. Trimming took 0 bases from V and 6 from J; bases not matched to a gene: 1. Germline V lookup: CDR1 SGHTS, CDR2 YDEGEE. The CDR3 loop spans 13 amino acids. The CDR3 protein is CASSLALADTQYF. CDR3 coding DNA: TGTGCCAGCAGCTTGGCACTAGCGGATACGCAGTATTTT.

The chain recombines TRBV6-5 with TRBJ2-3; 7 bases map to TRBD1. The CDR3 extends over 14 amino acids. CDR1 and CDR2 from the germline V gene are MNHEY and SVGAGI. J was trimmed by 5 bases and V by 2 bases; bases with no gene match: 4. For the CDR3, the DNA is TGTGCCAGCAGTTACGAGGGGGCCCAAGATACGCAGTATTTT. Translation gives CASSYEGAQDTQYF.

The chain's CDR3 is CASSDELAGGYEQYF. CDR3 DNA sequence: TGTGCCAGCAGTGACGAACTAGCGGGAGGTTATGAGCAGTACTTC. This sequence joins TRBV6-1 and TRBJ2-7, with 12 positions matching TRBD2. V dropped 3 bases and J dropped 7; count of bases not matched to a gene: 7. The CDR3 has 15 residues. CDR1 and CDR2 (germline): MNHNS, SASEGT.

V usage is TRBV6-1 and J usage is TRBJ1-6; TRBD1 matches at 7 bases. The junction had 10 bases not matched to a gene; V was cut back by 4 bases and J by 10 bases. Germline CDR1 and CDR2: MNHNS and SASEGT. The CDR3 has 15 amino acids. Here the CDR3 DNA reads TGTGCCAGCAGTGGGGACAGTTCTAGTTGGTCACCCCTCCACTTT. It yields the protein CASSGDSSSWSPLHF.

The chain is built from TRBV4-1 and TRBJ1-4, with a weak D call TRBD1 (5 bases). Between the trimmed V and J ends, which lost 3 bases and 8 bases, there was a span of 13 bases. Germline lookup yields CDR1 MGHRA and CDR2 YSYEKL. The CDR3 has 14 residues. The CDR3, as DNA: TGCGCCAGCAGCCATTTCAGGGTCTCCGAAAAACTGTTTTTT. It specifies CASSHFRVSEKLFF.

The chain joins TRBV2 to TRBJ2-3, with 13 bases identical to TRBD2. V was pared by 2 bases and J by 4 bases, with 9 bases of the junction left unmatched. The CDR3 is 18 residues long. Germline V lookup: CDR1 SNHLY, CDR2 FYNNEI. CDR3 amino acids: CASSERVRLAGGADTQYF. As DNA, the CDR3 is TGTGCCAGCAGTGAAAGGGTGAGACTAGCGGGAGGAGCAGATACGCAGTATTTT.

This clone was found many times. The chain recombines TRBV25-1 with TRBJ2-3, with a possible D match to TRBD2 (5 bases). This CDR3 has 14 amino acids. V lost 4 bases and J lost 1, with 9 bases in between. Per the germline V gene, CDR1 is MGHDK and CDR2 is SYGVNS. This chain's CDR3 is CASSVSGRTDTQYF. In DNA form, the CDR3 reads TGTGCCAGCAGTGTCAGCGGTCGCACAGATACGCAGTATTTT.

The chain links TRBV9 to TRBJ1-1; D may be TRBD1 (6 bases). Germline V gene lookup returns CDR1 SGDLS and CDR2 YYNGEE. This CDR3 contains 15 residues. The V end lost 0 bases, the J end lost 1 base, and 10 bases lay between the germline ends. The CDR3 DNA reads as TGTGCCAGCAGCGTAGTGGGGGGGGCGAACACTGAAGCTTTCTTT. Translated: CASSVVGGANTEAFF. Combining the CDR3 with reference TRBV9 and TRBJ1-1 gives the whole variable domain DSGVTQTPKHLITATGQRVTLRCSPRSGDLSVYWYQQSLDQGLQFLIQYYNGEERAKGNILERFSAQQFPDLHSELNLSSLELGDSALYFCASSVVGGANTEAFFGQGTRLTVV.

The J gene is TRBJ2-7, the V gene TRBV5-4; 8 nucleotides align to TRBD1. Germline CDR1 SGHNT, CDR2 YYREEE (reference sequence). The CDR3 runs to 15 residues. The V segment lost 4 bases and the J segment 0 bases; nucleotides outside the gene matches: 6. Here the CDR3 DNA reads TGTGCCAGCAGCCTATTGGGGACAGGCTCCTACGAGCAGTACTTC. Its protein product is CASSLLGTGSYEQYF.

The chain joins TRBV5-1 to TRBJ2-1; TRBD1 matches at 9 bases. The germline gives CDR1 SGHRS, CDR2 YFSETQ. With V trimmed by 2 bases and J by 3 bases, 9 bases remained unmatched. The CDR3 loop spans 17 amino acids. CDR3 amino acids: CASSFVVGQGNYNEQFF. The CDR3, as DNA: TGCGCCAGCAGCTTCGTGGTGGGACAGGGAAACTACAATGAGCAGTTCTTC.

This clone was recorded only once. The genes are TRBV29-1 and TRBJ2-3; TRBD2 matches 8 bases. The CDR3 length is 12 residues. J gave up 4 bases and V 5 bases, and 2 bases lay outside the gene matches. The germline gives CDR1 SQVTM, CDR2 ANQGSEA. The CDR3 here is CSVHGRADTQYF. The CDR3 nucleotides are TGCAGCGTTCACGGGAGGGCAGATACGCAGTATTTT.

The genes are TRBV5-1 and TRBJ2-7; 7 bases are a match to TRBD2. V shed 0 bases, J shed 7 bases, and the junction held 13 bases outside the gene matches. CDR1 and CDR2 from the germline V gene are SGHRS and YFSETQ. The CDR3 loop spans 16 amino acids. CDR3 DNA: TGCGCCAGCAGCTTGGGGGAGGGAGGTCCGGTGAGGGAGCAGTACTTC. The encoded protein is CASSLGEGGPVREQYF.

CDR3 protein: CASSQIPGLVGTGELFF. For the CDR3, the DNA is TGCGCCAGCAGCCAGATACCGGGACTAGTGGGCACCGGGGAGCTGTTTTTT. The J gene is TRBJ2-2, the V gene TRBV4-1; 8 bases line up with TRBD2. Trimming at V came to 3 bases and at J to 4 bases, leaving 10 bases not matched to a gene. This CDR3 region has 17 residues. CDR1 is MGHRA and CDR2 is YSYEKL in the germline V gene.

The V call is TRBV29-1, the J call TRBJ2-1; D uncertain. Germline lookup yields CDR1 SQVTM and CDR2 ANQGSEA. CDR3 length equals 15 residues. Between the trimmed V and J ends, which lost 4 bases and 1 base, there was a span of 14 bases. CDR3 in amino acids: CSVVGPVISYNEQFF. CDR3 bases: TGCAGCGTTGTCGGTCCGGTTATATCCTACAATGAGCAGTTCTTC.

The chain joins TRBV2 to TRBJ1-3, with 11 bases aligning to TRBD1. The CDR3 is made up of 15 amino acids. V dropped 6 bases and J dropped 2; count of bases not matched to a gene: 3. Germline V gene data show CDR1 as SNHLY and CDR2 as FYNNEI. CDR3 in amino acids: CASSRTGGTGNTIYF. The DNA of the CDR3 is TGTGCCAGCAGCCGGACAGGGGGCACTGGAAACACCATATATTTT.

The V call is TRBV19, the J call TRBJ2-7; no reliable D call. The CDR3 contains 12 residues. The germline CDR1 and CDR2 sequences are LNHDA and SQIVND (reference sequence). V lost 1 base and J lost 3, with 4 bases in between. The CDR3 loop is CASSIGGYEQYF. CDR3 nucleotides: TGTGCCAGTAGTATAGGCGGCTACGAGCAGTACTTC.

CDR3 coding DNA: TGTGCCAGCAGCTTAACGAACAGCTACAATGAGCAGTTCTTC. Its translation is CASSLTNSYNEQFF. V and J are TRBV7-3 and TRBJ2-1; D gene unclear. The CDR3 has 14 residues. V was trimmed by 0 bases and J by 3 bases, leaving 6 bases between them. Germline-derived CDR1 and CDR2 are SGHTA and FQGTGA.

The chain joins TRBV5-5 to TRBJ2-7; D call uncertain. This CDR3 is 15 amino acids long. V lost 1 base, J lost 2 bases, and 13 bases lay in between. The germline V gene has CDR1 SGHKS and CDR2 YYEKEE (reference sequence). The CDR3 loop is CASSLLPGTTYEQYF. The CDR3 DNA is TGTGCCAGCAGCTTGTTGCCAGGAACGACCTACGAGCAGTACTTC.

The chain employs TRBV30 and TRBJ1-1; D possibly corresponds to TRBD1 (5 bases). Trimming removed 2 bases from V and 1 base from J, with 11 bases in between. Germline V gives CDR1 GTSNPN, CDR2 SVGIG (reference sequence). The length of the CDR3 is 14 residues. CDR3 in amino acids: CAWSWVGGNTEAFF. The DNA for the CDR3 is TGTGCCTGGAGTTGGGTGGGGGGGAACACTGAAGCTTTCTTT.

This clone was observed a single time. The chain has TRBV19 and TRBJ2-1, with 9 bases lining up with TRBD2. CDR1 LNHDA and CDR2 SQIVND come from the germline V gene (reference sequence). The CDR3 contains 12 residues. J lost 8 bases, V lost 6 bases, and 2 bases had no gene match. The DNA of the CDR3 is TGTGCCAGTAGGGGGACTAGCTATGAGCAGTTCTTC. This encodes CASRGTSYEQFF.

The rearrangement uses TRBV6-9 and TRBJ2-7; tentatively, D is TRBD2 (5 bases). Trimming took 4 bases from V and 3 from J, leaving 13 bases between them. The CDR3 is 14 amino acids. Germline CDR1 MNHGY, CDR2 SVAAGI. The CDR3 DNA sequence: TGTGCCAGCAGTTGGGAGAGATTAGGCTACGAGCAGTACTTC. Amino acids: CASSWERLGYEQYF.